One and the same sample provided the 6 T cell receptor beta chains below, sequenced in a study of blood T cells in healthy people across ages. A J-beta primer mix and a sample-barcoded 5' primer were used in a second PCR of about 6 to 12 cycles. TCRdb reanalysed the 5' RACE reads using MiXCR and keeps one entry per CDR3 protein. The sample has 630,000 or so distinct CDR3 sequences; roughly 30% are singletons. Sequenced: blood. The receptors shown here come from a woman of 80 years or more in good health.

This clonotype was counted at least ten times. This rearrangement joins TRBV5-5 to TRBJ2-1; D is undetermined. Germline V gives CDR1 SGHKS, CDR2 YYEKEE (reference sequence). The CDR3 has 15 amino acids. The V and J ends lost 1 base and 6 bases respectively, with 14 bases between them. The CDR3 sequence: CASSLYVLKGNEQFF. In nucleotides, the CDR3 is TGTGCCAGCAGCTTGTACGTACTGAAGGGCAATGAGCAGTTCTTC. The complete variable domain, with remaining parts taken from reference TRBV5-5 and TRBJ2-1, reads DAGVTQSPTHLIKTRGQQVTLRCSPISGHKSVSWYQQVLGQGPQFIFQYYEKEERGRGNFPDRFSARQFPNYSSELNVNALLLGDSALYLCASSLYVLKGNEQFFGPGTRLTVL.

This clonotype was counted many times. The J gene is TRBJ2-5, the V gene TRBV29-1, with D possibly being TRBD1 or TRBD2 (6 bases each). This CDR3 spans 13 amino acids. The V gene lost 0 bases and the J gene lost 5 bases, with 10 bases spanning the gap. CDR1 is SQVTM and CDR2 is ANQGSEA in the germline V gene. The CDR3: CSVEDLGGETQYF. CDR3 bases: TGCAGCGTTGAAGATTTAGGGGGGGAGACCCAGTACTTC.

Note on this clonotype: A much larger clonotype is one base distant, so this may be a read error. V and J are TRBV7-9 and TRBJ2-6; the D gene is possibly TRBD2 (5 bases). CDR3 length: 15 residues. Germline V lookup: CDR1 SEHNR, CDR2 FQNEAQ (reference sequence). CDR3 loop: CTSVIKEAGANVLTF. The DNA for the CDR3 is TGTACCAGCGTCATCAAGGAGGCTGGGGCCAACGTCCTGACTTTC.

Notes on this clonotype: This could be a read error, since a much larger clone is one nucleotide away. The genes are TRBV12-3 or TRBV12-4 and TRBJ2-3; weak D call: TRBD2 (6 bases). The CDR3 extends over 15 amino acids. CDR3 coding DNA: TGTGCCGGCAGTAGGGACTCTAAGGGCACAGATACGCAGTATTTT. It codes for CAGSRDSKGTDTQYF.

This clonotype was counted many times. This rearrangement joins TRBV5-4 to TRBJ2-7, with TRBD1 as a possible D gene (6 bases). Germline CDR1 SGHNT, CDR2 YYREEE (reference sequence). The CDR3 consists of 16 residues. Trimming left V 4 bases short and J 3 bases short, with 20 bases between. In DNA, the CDR3 is TGTGCCAGCAGCCAATCATCTCGAGGGGGTAGCTACGAGCAGTACTTC. Translated: CASSQSSRGGSYEQYF. Full variable domain (remainder filled in from reference TRBV5-4 and TRBJ2-7): ETGVTQSPTHLIKTRGQQVTLRCSSQSGHNTVSWYQQALGQGPQFIFQYYREEENGRGNFPPRFSGLQFPNYSSELNVNALELDDSALYLCASSQSSRGGSYEQYFGPGTRLTVT.

In this sample, this clonotype turned up many times. The chain has TRBV2 and TRBJ1-2; no definite D call. V was shortened by 5 bases and J by 4 bases, with 17 bases between the two germline ends. The CDR3 covers 15 residues. The V gene's germline CDR1 is SNHLY and CDR2 FYNNEI. The CDR3 here is CASSPDGQLGYGYTF. The CDR3 bases are TGTGCCAGCAGTCCAGACGGGCAACTAGGCTATGGCTACACCTTC.